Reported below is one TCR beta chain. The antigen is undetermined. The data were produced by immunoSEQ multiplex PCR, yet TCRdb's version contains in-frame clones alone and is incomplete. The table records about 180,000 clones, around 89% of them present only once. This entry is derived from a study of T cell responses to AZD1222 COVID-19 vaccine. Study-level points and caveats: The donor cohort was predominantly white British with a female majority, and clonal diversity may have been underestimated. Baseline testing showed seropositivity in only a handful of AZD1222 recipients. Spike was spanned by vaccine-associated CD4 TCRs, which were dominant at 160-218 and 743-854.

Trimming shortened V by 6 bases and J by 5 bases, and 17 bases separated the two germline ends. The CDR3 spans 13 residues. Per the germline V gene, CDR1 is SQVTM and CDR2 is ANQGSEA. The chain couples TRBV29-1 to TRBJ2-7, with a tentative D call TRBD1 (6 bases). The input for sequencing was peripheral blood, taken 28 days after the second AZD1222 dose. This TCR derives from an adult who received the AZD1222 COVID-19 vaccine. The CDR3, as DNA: TGCAGCGTGGGGGACACGTCAGCCAACGAGCAGTACTTC. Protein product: CSVGDTSANEQYF.